This T cell receptor (beta chain) was observed in a study of post-analysis software for immune sequencing data. Findings of the study overall: Strong co-clustering by F measure was evident for samples that had been prepared in the same batch. When patients were compared with controls, 4 or 5 TRBV segments were more frequent, TRBV5-6, TRBV5-1 and TRBV20-1 among them. Relative to controls, patients with multiple sclerosis showed significantly lower normalized Chao1 diversity.

Sequencing libraries made from TCR beta cDNA carried unique molecular identifiers. TCRdb reanalysed the PCR reads using MiXCR and keeps one entry per CDR3 protein. The table has 450,000 to 700,000 distinct CDR3 sequences, about 40% seen once. The table lists this clonotype with a few counts. Antigen specificity is unknown. CDR1 is MNHNY, CDR2 SVGAGI, per germline (reference sequence). Trimming shortened V by 0 bases and J by 12 bases, and 15 bases separated the two germline ends. This CDR3 spans 13 amino acids. V and J are TRBV6-6 and TRBJ2-7, with D perhaps matching TRBD2 (6 bases). This TCR came from a girl aged 5-17 years with multiple sclerosis. Sequences were obtained from blood. CDR3 residues: CASSYSTGPSVYF. DNA of the CDR3: TGTGCCAGCAGTTACTCGACCGGGCCTAGCGTGTACTTC.